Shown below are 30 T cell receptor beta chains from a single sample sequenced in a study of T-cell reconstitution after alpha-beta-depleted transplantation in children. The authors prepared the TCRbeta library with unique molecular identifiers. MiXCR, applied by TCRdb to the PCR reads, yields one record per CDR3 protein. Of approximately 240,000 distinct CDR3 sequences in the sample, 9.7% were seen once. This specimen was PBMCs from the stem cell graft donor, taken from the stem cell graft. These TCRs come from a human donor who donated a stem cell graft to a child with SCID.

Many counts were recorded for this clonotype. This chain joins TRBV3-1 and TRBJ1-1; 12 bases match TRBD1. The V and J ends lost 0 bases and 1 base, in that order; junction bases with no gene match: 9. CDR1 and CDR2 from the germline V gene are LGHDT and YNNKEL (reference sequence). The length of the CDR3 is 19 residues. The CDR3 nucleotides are TGTGCCAGCAGCCAAGATCGGGACAGGGGGCGTGAGCCGAACACTGAAGCTTTCTTT. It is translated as CASSQDRDRGREPNTEAFF.

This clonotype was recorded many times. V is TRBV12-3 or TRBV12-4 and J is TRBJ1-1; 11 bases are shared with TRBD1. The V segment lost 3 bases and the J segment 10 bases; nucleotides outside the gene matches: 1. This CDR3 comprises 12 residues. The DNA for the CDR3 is TGTGCCAGCAGTTTGGGGACAGGGGGAGCTTTCTTT. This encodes CASSLGTGGAFF.

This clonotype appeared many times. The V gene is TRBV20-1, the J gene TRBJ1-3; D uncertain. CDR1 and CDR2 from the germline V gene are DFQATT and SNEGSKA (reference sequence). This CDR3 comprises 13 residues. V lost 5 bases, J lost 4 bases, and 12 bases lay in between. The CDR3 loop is CSASIVGGNTIYF. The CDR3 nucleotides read TGCAGTGCTTCAATAGTTGGGGGAAACACCATATATTTT.

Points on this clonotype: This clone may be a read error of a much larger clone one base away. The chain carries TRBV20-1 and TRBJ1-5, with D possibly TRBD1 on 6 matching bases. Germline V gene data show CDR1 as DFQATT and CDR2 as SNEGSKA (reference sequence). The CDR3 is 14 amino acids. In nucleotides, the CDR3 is TGCAGTGCTAGTACCGGGACAACGAATCAGCCCCTGCATTTT. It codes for CSASTGTTNQPLHF.

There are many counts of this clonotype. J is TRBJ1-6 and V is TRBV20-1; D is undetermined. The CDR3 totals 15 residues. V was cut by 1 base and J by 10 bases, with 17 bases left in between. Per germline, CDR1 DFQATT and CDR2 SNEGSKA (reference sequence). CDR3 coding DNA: TGCAGTGCTAGAGTCGGCGTCATGTCAAGCTCACCCCTCCACTTT. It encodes CSARVGVMSSSPLHF.

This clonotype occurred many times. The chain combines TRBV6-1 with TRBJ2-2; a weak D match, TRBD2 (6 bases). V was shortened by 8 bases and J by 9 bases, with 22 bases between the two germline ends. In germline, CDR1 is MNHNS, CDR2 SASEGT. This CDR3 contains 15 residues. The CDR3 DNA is TGTGCCAGCGGGTTGGGACTCGAGTCGTTGAGGGAGCTGTTTTTT. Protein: CASGLGLESLRELFF.

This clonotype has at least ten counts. The CDR3 loop is CASSGGAGSGNTIYF. CDR3 coding DNA: TGTGCCAGCAGTGGTGGGGCAGGGAGTGGAAACACCATATATTTT. The V call is TRBV2, the J call TRBJ1-3; D perhaps matches TRBD1 (5 bases). CDR3 length: 15 residues. The germline V gene has CDR1 SNHLY and CDR2 FYNNEI. V gave up 4 bases and J gave up 3 bases, with 13 bases separating them. Based on the CDR3 plus reference TRBV2 and TRBJ1-3, the full variable domain is EPEVTQTPSHQVTQMGQEVILRCVPISNHLYFYWYRQILGQKVEFLVSFYNNEISEKSEIFDDQFSVERPDGSNFTLKIRSTKLEDSAMYFCASSGGAGSGNTIYFGEGSWLTVV.

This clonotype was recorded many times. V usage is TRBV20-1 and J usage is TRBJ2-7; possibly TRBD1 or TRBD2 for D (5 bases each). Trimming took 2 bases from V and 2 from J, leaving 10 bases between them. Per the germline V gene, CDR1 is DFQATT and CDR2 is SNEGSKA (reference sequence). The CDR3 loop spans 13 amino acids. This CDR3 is CSARLQGAYEQYF. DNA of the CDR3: TGCAGTGCTAGACTGCAGGGAGCCTACGAGCAGTACTTC.

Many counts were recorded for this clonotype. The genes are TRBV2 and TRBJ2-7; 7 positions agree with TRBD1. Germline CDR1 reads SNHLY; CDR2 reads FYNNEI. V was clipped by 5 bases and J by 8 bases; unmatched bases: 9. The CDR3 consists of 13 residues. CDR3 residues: CASSNDRVGQQYF. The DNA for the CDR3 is TGTGCCAGCAGTAATGACAGGGTCGGTCAGCAGTACTTC.

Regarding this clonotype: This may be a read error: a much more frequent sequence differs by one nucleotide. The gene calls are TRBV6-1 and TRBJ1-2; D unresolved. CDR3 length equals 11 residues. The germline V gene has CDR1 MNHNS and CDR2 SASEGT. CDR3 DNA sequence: TGTGCCAGCAGTGAAGGGCTGGGCTACCCCTTC. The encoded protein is CASSEGLGYPF.

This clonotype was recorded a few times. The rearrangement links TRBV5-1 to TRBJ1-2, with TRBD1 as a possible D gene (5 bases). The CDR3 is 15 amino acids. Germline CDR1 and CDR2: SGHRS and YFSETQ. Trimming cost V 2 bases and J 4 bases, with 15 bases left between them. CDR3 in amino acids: CASSLRQPRAYGYTF. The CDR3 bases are TGCGCCAGCAGCTTACGACAGCCCCGGGCCTATGGCTACACCTTC.

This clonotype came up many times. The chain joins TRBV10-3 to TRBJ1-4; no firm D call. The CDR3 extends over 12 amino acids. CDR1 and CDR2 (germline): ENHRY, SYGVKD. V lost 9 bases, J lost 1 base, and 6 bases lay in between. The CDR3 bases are TGTGCCATAAAAGGAACTAATGAAAAACTGTTTTTT. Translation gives CAIKGTNEKLFF.

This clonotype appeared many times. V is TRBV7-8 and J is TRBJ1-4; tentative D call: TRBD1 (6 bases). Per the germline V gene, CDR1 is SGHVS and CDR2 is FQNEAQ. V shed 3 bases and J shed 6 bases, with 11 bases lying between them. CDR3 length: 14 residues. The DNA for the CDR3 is TGTGCCAGCAGCTTGGACAGAGCTTATGAAAAACTGTTTTTT. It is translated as CASSLDRAYEKLFF. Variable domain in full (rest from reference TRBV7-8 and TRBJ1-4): GAGVSQSPRYKVAKRGQDVALRCDPISGHVSLFWYQQALGQGPEFLTYFQNEAQLDKSGLPSDRFFAERPEGSVSTLKIQRTQQEDSAVYLCASSLDRAYEKLFFGSGTQLSVL.

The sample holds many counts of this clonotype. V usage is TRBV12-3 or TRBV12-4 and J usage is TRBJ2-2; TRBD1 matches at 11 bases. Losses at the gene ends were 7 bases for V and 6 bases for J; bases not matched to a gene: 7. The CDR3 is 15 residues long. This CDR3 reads CASNLGTGGAGELFF. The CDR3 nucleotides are TGTGCCAGCAACCTCGGGACAGGGGGGGCCGGGGAGCTGTTTTTT.

In nucleotides, the CDR3 is TGTGCTAGTTCCGTCGGGACACCCCTGGGGACCCAGTACTTC. As protein: CASSVGTPLGTQYF. The gene calls are TRBV12-5 and TRBJ2-5, with D maybe TRBD1 (6 bases). Germline V gives CDR1 LGHNT, CDR2 FRNRAP. Trimming took off 8 bases at V and 7 bases at J, with 20 bases between the two ends. The CDR3 runs 14 residues.

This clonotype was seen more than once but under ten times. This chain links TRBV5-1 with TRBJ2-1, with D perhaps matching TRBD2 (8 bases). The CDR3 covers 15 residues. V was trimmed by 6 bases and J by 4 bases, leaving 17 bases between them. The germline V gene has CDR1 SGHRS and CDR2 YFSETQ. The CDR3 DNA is TGCGCCAGCATCCAGGGGGGCGGGGGGTACAATGAGCAGTTCTTC. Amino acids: CASIQGGGGYNEQFF.

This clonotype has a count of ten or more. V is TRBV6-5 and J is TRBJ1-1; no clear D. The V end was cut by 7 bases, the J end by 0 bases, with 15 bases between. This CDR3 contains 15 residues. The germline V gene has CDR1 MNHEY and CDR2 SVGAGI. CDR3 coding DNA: TGTGCCAGCAAGTTTGGTCCTCTAATGAACACTGAAGCTTTCTTT. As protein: CASKFGPLMNTEAFF.

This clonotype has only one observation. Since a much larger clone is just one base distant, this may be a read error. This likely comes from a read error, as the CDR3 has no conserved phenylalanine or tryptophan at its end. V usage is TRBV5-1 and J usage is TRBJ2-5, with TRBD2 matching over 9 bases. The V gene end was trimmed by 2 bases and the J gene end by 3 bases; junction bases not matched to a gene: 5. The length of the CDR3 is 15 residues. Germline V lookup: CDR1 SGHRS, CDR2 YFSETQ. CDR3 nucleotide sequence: TGCGCCAGCAGCTTATTCCTAGCGGGGAAAGAGACCCAGTACCTC. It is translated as CASSLFLAGKETQYL.

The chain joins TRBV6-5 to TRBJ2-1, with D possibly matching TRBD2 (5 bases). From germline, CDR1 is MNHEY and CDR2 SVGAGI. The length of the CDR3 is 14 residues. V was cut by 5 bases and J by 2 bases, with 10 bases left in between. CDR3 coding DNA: TGTGCCAGCAGTACTAGGGATCCCTACAATGAGCAGTTCTTC. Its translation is CASSTRDPYNEQFF.

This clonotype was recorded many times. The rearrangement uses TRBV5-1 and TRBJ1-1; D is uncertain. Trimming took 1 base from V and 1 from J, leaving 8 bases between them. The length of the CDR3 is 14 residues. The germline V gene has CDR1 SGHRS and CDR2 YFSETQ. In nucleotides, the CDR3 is TGCGCCAGCAGCTTGTTTCGGGGGAACACTGAAGCTTTCTTT. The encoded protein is CASSLFRGNTEAFF.

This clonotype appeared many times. The CDR3 nucleotides read TGTGCCAGCAGTCCACCCTCTAACACCGGGGAGCTGTTTTTT. Protein: CASSPPSNTGELFF. The chain recombines TRBV27 with TRBJ2-2; no clear D. Germline CDR1 is MNHEY and CDR2 is SMNVEV (reference sequence). The CDR3 is made up of 14 amino acids. Trimming took off 5 bases at V and 2 bases at J, with 9 bases between the two ends.

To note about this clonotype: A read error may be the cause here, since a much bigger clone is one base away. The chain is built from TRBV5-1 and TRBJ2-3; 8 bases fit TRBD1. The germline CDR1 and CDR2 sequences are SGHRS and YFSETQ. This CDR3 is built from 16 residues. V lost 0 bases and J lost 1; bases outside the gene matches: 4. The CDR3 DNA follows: TGCGCCAGCAGCTTGGCCCCACAGGGGGGCACAGATACGCAGTATTTT. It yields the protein CASSLAPQGGTDTQYF.

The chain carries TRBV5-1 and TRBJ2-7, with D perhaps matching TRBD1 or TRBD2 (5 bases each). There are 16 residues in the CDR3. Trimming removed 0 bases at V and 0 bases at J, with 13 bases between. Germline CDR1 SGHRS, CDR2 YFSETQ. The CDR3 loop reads CASSLGLAGSSYEQYF. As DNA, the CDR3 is TGCGCCAGCAGCTTGGGGTTGGCAGGGAGCTCCTACGAGCAGTACTTC.

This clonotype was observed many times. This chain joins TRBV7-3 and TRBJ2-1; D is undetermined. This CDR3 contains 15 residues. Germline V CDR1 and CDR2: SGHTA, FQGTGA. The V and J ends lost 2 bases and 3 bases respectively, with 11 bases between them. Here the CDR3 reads CASSLGPLDYNEQFF. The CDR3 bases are TGTGCCAGCAGCTTAGGGCCTCTGGACTACAATGAGCAGTTCTTC.

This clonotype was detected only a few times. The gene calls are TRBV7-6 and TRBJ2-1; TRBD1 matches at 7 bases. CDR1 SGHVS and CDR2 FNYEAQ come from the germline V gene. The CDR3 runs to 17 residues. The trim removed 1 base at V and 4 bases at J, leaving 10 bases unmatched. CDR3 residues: CASSLGFGDSRYNEQFF. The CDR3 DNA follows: TGTGCCAGCAGCTTAGGTTTCGGGGACAGCCGATACAATGAGCAGTTCTTC.

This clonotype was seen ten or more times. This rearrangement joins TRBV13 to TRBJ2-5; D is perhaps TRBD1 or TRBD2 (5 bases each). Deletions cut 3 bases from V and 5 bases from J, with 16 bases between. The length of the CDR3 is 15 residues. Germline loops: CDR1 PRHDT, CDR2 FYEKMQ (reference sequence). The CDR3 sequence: CASSFRGNYGETQYF. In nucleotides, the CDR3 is TGTGCCAGCAGCTTCCGGGGCAACTACGGGGAGACCCAGTACTTC.

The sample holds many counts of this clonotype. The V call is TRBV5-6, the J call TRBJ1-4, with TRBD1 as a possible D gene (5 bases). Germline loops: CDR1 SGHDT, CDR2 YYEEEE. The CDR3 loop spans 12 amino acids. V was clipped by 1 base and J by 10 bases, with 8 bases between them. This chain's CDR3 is CASSLFGGKLFF. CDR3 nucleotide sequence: TGTGCCAGCAGCTTGTTTGGGGGAAAACTGTTTTTT.

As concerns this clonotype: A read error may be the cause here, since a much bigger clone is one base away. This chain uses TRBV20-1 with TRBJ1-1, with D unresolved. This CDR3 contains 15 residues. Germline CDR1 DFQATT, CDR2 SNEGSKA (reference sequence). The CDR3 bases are TGCAGTGCTAGAGATAGTGGGCGCCCGAACTCTGAAGCTTTCTTT. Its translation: CSARDSGRPNSEAFF.

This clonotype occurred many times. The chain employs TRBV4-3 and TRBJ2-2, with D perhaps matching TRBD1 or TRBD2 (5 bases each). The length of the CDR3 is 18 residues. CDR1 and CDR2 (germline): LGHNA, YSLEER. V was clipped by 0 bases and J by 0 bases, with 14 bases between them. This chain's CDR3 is CASSQELGVGPNTGELFF. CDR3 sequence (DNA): TGCGCCAGCAGCCAAGAATTGGGGGTCGGGCCGAACACCGGGGAGCTGTTTTTT.

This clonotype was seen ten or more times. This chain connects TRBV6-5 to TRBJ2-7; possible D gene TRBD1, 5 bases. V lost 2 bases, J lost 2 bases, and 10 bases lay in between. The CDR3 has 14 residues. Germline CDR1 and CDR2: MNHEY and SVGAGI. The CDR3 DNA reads TGTGCCAGCAGTTACGCCATGGGGCCCTACGAGCAGTACTTC. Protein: CASSYAMGPYEQYF.